This T cell receptor (beta chain) was recovered during a study of blood T cell repertoires in COVID-19. Germline loops: CDR1 SGHAT, CDR2 FQNNGV. This CDR3 is 15 amino acids long. Trimming removed 3 bases from V and 0 bases from J; junction bases left unmatched: 2. Generated by immunoSEQ multiplex PCR, the TCRdb table keeps only in-frame clones and is missing some. The table shows 50,000 to 60,000 clones, with roughly 86% occurring only once. The rearrangement joins TRBV11-2 to TRBJ2-3, with 8 bases matching TRBD2. Sequenced sample: peripheral blood. The source is a man aged 60 to 69 with active COVID-19. The CDR3 sequence is CASSFSGMSTDTQYF. The CDR3 DNA follows: TGTGCCAGCAGCTTTAGCGGGATGAGCACAGATACGCAGTATTTT.